These 22 T cell receptor beta chains originate from one sample sequenced in a study of CD8+ T cells in alopecia areata. It was cDNA, reverse transcribed from extracted RNA, that served as the sequencing template. Sequencing was performed with immunoSEQ multiplex PCR; in TCRdb, only in-frame clones are kept and a portion is missing. This sample has roughly 260,000 clones and no singletons, with more than 0.95% in the ten largest. The sorting of pooled cutaneous lymph node cells relied on CD4, CD8alpha, NKG2D, NKG2ACE and other markers. Sequencing was performed on CD4+ T cells sorted from a lymph node. Receptors were obtained from a C3H/HeJ mouse with alopecia areata. Mouse strain MHC haplotype: H2-k.

This clone has just a few counts. The germline and genes are mouse ones. The same CDR3 arises from other DNA sequences in this sample as well. Here the CDR3 reads CASSIRVDTEVFF. The CDR3 DNA, read in part, is TGTGCCAGCAGTATCAGGGTAGACACA. The chain has TRBV19 and TRBJ1-1, with TRBD1 as a possible D gene (5 bases). The read comes to an end 4 residues before the CDR3 does, leaving the germline J gene to fill in the end. The ends were cut back, 2 bases at V and 3 bases at J, with 8 bases in the middle. In germline, CDR1 is FNHDT, CDR2 SITEND (reference sequence). This CDR3 region has 13 residues.

This clone appeared a few times. The listed genes are named as in mouse. The read falls 4 residues short of the CDR3 end, and the missing part is taken from the germline J gene. The chain joins TRBV14 to TRBJ2-7; 7 bases fit TRBD2. CDR3 length: 14 residues. Per germline, CDR1 SGHDT and CDR2 FRDEAV. Trimming cost V 0 bases and J 3 bases; bases outside gene matches: 3. The CDR3 bases that were read are TGTGCCAGCAGTTTCTGGGGGGGGGACTAT. Protein product: CASSFWGGDY. The entire CDR3 sequence reads CASSFWGGDYEQYF.

In regard to this clone: Gene and germline names: mouse. The CDR3 bases that were read are TGTGCCAGCAGTGACTGGGGGATTAACTATGCT. This sequence encodes CASSDWGINYA. The entire CDR3 reads CASSDWGINYAEQFF. The rearrangement links TRBV13-3 to TRBJ2-1; TRBD2 aligns across 7 bases. The read ends 4 residues early relative to the CDR3; the germline J gene fills the gap. This CDR3 has 15 residues. V lost 2 bases, J lost 0 bases, and 2 bases stayed unmatched. Germline CDR1 reads NNHDY; CDR2 reads SYVADS.

Comment on this clone: The gene names here belong to mouse. The CDR3 DNA, read in part, is TGCACCTGCAGTGCAACCCGGGACAAATATGCT. Translated: CTCSATRDKYA. The full CDR3 protein reads CTCSATRDKYAEQFF. The V call is TRBV1, the J call TRBJ2-1; D is possibly TRBD1 (6 bases). The read gets to within 4 residues of the CDR3 end, and the germline J gene fills in the rest. The V gene lost 2 bases and the J gene lost 4 bases, with 12 bases spanning the gap. CDR1 and CDR2 from the germline V gene are NSQYPW and LRSPGD (reference sequence). The CDR3 contains 15 residues.

This clone was picked up a small number of times. Germline and genes: mouse. The read ends 4 residues before the CDR3 terminus; that terminus is restored from the germline J gene. Other DNA sequences in this specimen translate into the identical CDR3. V is TRBV19 and J is TRBJ2-3; 7 positions match TRBD2. Per the germline V gene, CDR1 is FNHDT and CDR2 is SITEND (reference sequence). Losses at the gene ends were 4 bases for V and 0 bases for J; bases not matched to a gene: 2. The CDR3 is 14 amino acids. CDR3 DNA, as far as it was read: TGTGCCAGCAGTCCTGGGGGTAGTGCAGAA. Its protein is CASSPGGSAE. The full-length CDR3 reads as CASSPGGSAETLYF.

Only a few counts were recorded for this clone. This may stem from a read error, because a much larger clone lies one nucleotide away. All gene names here are mouse names. Read sequence stops 4 residues before the CDR3 end, and the germline J gene provides the missing end. The V gene is TRBV13-1, the J gene TRBJ2-1; 7 bases fit TRBD2. This CDR3 has 14 residues. CDR1 and CDR2 (germline): NSHNY, SYGAGN. V lost 5 bases and J lost 1; bases outside the gene matches: 3. The CDR3 is CASRIWGNYAEQFF. The CDR3 DNA, read in part, is TGTGCCAGCAGGATCTGGGGGAACTATGCT.

With regard to this clone: Gene names and germline match the mouse. The read stops 4 residues short of the end of the CDR3; the missing end is completed from the germline J gene. This rearrangement joins TRBV19 to TRBJ1-1, with D possibly TRBD1 on 5 matching bases. Germline V gives CDR1 FNHDT, CDR2 SITEND (reference sequence). The CDR3 loop spans 12 amino acids. The DNA read from the CDR3 is TGTGCCAGCAGTGCCTGGGGGGGA. This sequence encodes CASSAWGG. The full CDR3 is CASSAWGGEVFF.

Comments on this clone: All gene names here are mouse names. The read ends 4 residues before the CDR3 terminus; that terminus is restored from the germline J gene. The V gene is TRBV13-1, the J gene TRBJ1-1; D call uncertain. V lost 2 bases and J 0 bases, leaving 8 bases between the germline ends. This CDR3 region has 14 residues. Germline V gene data show CDR1 as NSHNY and CDR2 as SYGAGN. The DNA read from the CDR3 is TGTGCCAGCAGTGAGAACAATGCAAACACA. Amino acids: CASSENNANT. The CDR3 in full is CASSENNANTEVFF.

Regarding this clone: Mouse names are used for the genes. The read ends 4 residues early relative to the CDR3; the germline J gene fills the gap. J is TRBJ2-5 and V is TRBV13-1; 8 nucleotides match TRBD1. Germline loops: CDR1 NSHNY, CDR2 SYGAGN. V gave up 6 bases and J gave up 2 bases; unmatched junction bases: 5. CDR3 length: 14 amino acids. The sequenced CDR3 bases are TGTGCCAGCAAAAAACAGGGGGTCCAAGAC. Translated: CASKKQGVQD. The entire CDR3 protein reads CASKKQGVQDTQYF.

The sample holds many counts of this clone. Gene names follow the mouse nomenclature. Read sequence stops 4 residues before the CDR3 end, and the germline J gene provides the missing end. This specimen includes other DNA sequences encoding the same CDR3. The genes are TRBV13-1 and TRBJ2-7, with 8 bases fitting TRBD1. The CDR3 has 12 residues. Germline CDR1 and CDR2: NSHNY and SYGAGN. Partial CDR3 DNA: TGTGCCAGCAGTGCGGACAGGGAT. It yields the protein CASSADRD. The entire CDR3 sequence reads CASSADRDEQYF.

As regards this clone: Gene names denote mouse genes. CDR3 residues: CASSQQGLGNTEVFF. Incomplete CDR3 DNA: TGTGCCAGCAGCCAGCAGGGATTGGGAAACACA. The chain recombines TRBV5 with TRBJ1-1, with D perhaps TRBD1 (5 bases). The read ends 4 residues early relative to the CDR3; the germline J gene fills the gap. Per the germline V gene, CDR1 is LGHNA and CDR2 is YNLKQL (reference sequence). With 3 bases removed from V and 1 base from J, the gap between germline ends came to 12 bases. The CDR3 runs to 15 residues.

About this clone: Mouse names are used for the genes. The observed sequence ends 4 residues before the CDR3 terminus, with the missing tail filled in from the germline J gene. The rearrangement uses TRBV1 and TRBJ2-1; 7 bases are shared with TRBD2. CDR3 length: 16 amino acids. Trimming cost V 3 bases and J 2 bases; bases outside gene matches: 7. CDR1 NSQYPW and CDR2 LRSPGD come from the germline V gene (reference sequence). The CDR3 bases that were read are TGCACCTGCAGTGCTTTCAACTGGGGAGACTATGCT. Translated, it gives CTCSAFNWGDYA. The full-length CDR3 reads as CTCSAFNWGDYAEQFF.

This clone was found a few times. Mouse names are used for the genes. The CDR3 is cut off 3 residues early in the read; its end comes from the germline J gene. V is TRBV13-2 and J is TRBJ1-6; the D gene is possibly TRBD1 (5 bases). TRBJ1-6 is designated an ORF whose function remains uncertain. CDR3 length: 14 residues. V was clipped by 6 bases and J by 4 bases, with 11 bases between them. Germline V lookup: CDR1 NNHNN, CDR2 SYGAGS (reference sequence). The CDR3 DNA, read in part, is TGTGCCAGCGACGCGGGGGGGTATAATTCGCCC. It codes for CASDAGGYNSP. The complete CDR3 sequence is CASDAGGYNSPLYF.

This clone was observed a few times. The genes and germline here are from mouse. The read halts 4 residues ahead of the CDR3 end, with the missing end drawn from the germline J gene. This sequence joins TRBV1 and TRBJ2-5; D ambiguous. CDR1 and CDR2 from the germline V gene are NSQYPW and LRSPGD (reference sequence). V was cut by 5 bases and J by 3 bases, with 9 bases left in between. The CDR3 extends over 13 amino acids. CDR3 sequence reads: CTCSPAWQDTQYF. Partial CDR3 DNA: TGCACCTGCAGTCCCGCCTGGCAAGAC.

As regards this clone: Gene names and germline refer to mouse. The read ends 4 residues shy of where the CDR3 ends; the end is completed using the germline J gene. This chain links TRBV13-1 with TRBJ2-2; 7 bases match TRBD1. Germline V gene sequence: CDR1 NSHNY, CDR2 SYGAGN. This CDR3 has 16 amino acids. With V trimmed by 2 bases and J by 4 bases, 8 bases remained unmatched. The part of the CDR3 DNA that was read is TGTGCCAGCAGTGACCCAAACAGGGGCCCCACCGGG. Translation: CASSDPNRGPTG. The entire CDR3 protein reads CASSDPNRGPTGQLYF.

This clone was seen ten or more times. The gene names here belong to mouse. With the read ending 4 residues before the CDR3 end, the germline J gene is used to fill in that end. The chain has TRBV1 and TRBJ1-2; maybe TRBD1 (6 bases). Germline V gives CDR1 NSQYPW, CDR2 LRSPGD (reference sequence). The CDR3 consists of 15 residues. V was cut by 0 bases and J by 0 bases, with 8 bases left in between. CDR3 residues: CTCSADQGSNSDYTF. The sequenced part of the CDR3 DNA is TGCACCTGCAGTGCAGATCAGGGGTCAAACTCC. Drawing the rest from reference TRBV1 and TRBJ1-2, the complete variable domain is VTLLEQNPRWRLVPRGQAVNLRCILKNSQYPWMSWYQQDLQKQLQWLFTLRSPGDKEVKSLPGADYLATRVTDTELRLQVANMSQGRTLYCTCSADQGSNSDYTFGSGTRLLVI.

This clone has a handful of counts. Gene names and germline match the mouse. The read finishes 4 residues shy of the CDR3 end, and the germline J gene is used to complete it. Other nucleotide sequences from this sample produce the same CDR3. The chain joins TRBV5 to TRBJ2-1; 9 bases line up with TRBD2. CDR1 and CDR2 (germline): LGHNA, YNLKQL (reference sequence). CDR3 length: 16 residues. With 2 bases clipped from V and 1 base from J, the junction kept 3 bases outside the gene matches. The CDR3 here is CASSQQTGGNYAEQFF. The sequenced part of the CDR3 DNA is TGTGCCAGCAGCCAACAGACTGGGGGAAACTATGCT.

Of note for this clone: This may be a read error, as it is one base from a much larger clone. Gene names denote mouse genes. The read comes to an end 4 residues before the CDR3 does, leaving the germline J gene to fill in the end. The rearrangement joins TRBV13-2 to TRBJ2-2, with D tentatively TRBD2 (5 bases). CDR1 and CDR2 from the germline V gene are NNHNN and SYGAGS (reference sequence). This CDR3 has 13 amino acids. V lost 4 bases to trimming and J lost 2 bases, with 6 bases between them. CDR3 bases read: TGTGCCAGCGGTATGGGGAACACCGGG. As protein: CASGMGNTG. The entire CDR3 protein is CASGMGNTGQLYF.

This clone was detected a few times. All gene names here are mouse names. Sequencing ends 4 residues short of the CDR3 end; the germline J gene provides the rest. Other DNA sequences within the sample encode an identical CDR3. The chain is built from TRBV13-1 and TRBJ2-7, with 10 bases lining up with TRBD2. Germline assignment: CDR1 NSHNY and CDR2 SYGAGN. The CDR3 consists of 15 residues. The sequenced CDR3 bases are TGTGCCAGCAGTGATGCTCCTGGGGGGGCTTAT. Translation gives CASSDAPGGAY. The full CDR3 reads CASSDAPGGAYEQYF.

This clone has only a few counts. The gene names given are mouse names. The CDR3 end falls 4 residues outside the read, so it is completed with the germline J gene. The sample carries other DNA sequences with the same CDR3. J is TRBJ2-5 and V is TRBV1; 12 bases match TRBD2. Unmatched junction bases numbered 2, after V lost 4 bases and J lost 3 bases. This CDR3 is built from 15 residues. Germline lookup yields CDR1 NSQYPW and CDR2 LRSPGD (reference sequence). CDR3 region: CTCSGGLGGQDTQYF. Partial CDR3 DNA: TGCACCTGCAGTGGAGGACTGGGGGGGCAAGAC.

As concerns this clone: Mouse germline and gene names are used. The read gets to within 4 residues of the CDR3 end, and the germline J gene fills in the rest. V and J are TRBV1 and TRBJ2-3, with 7 bases fitting TRBD1. With V trimmed by 3 bases and J by 2 bases, 2 bases remained unmatched. This CDR3 comprises 14 residues. CDR1 and CDR2 (germline): NSQYPW, LRSPGD (reference sequence). Incomplete CDR3 DNA: TGCACCTGCAGTGCTACAGGGGATGCAGAA. It specifies CTCSATGDAE. The entire CDR3 protein is CTCSATGDAETLYF.

A word on this clone: The genes and germline here are from mouse. The CDR3 extends 4 residues past the end of the read, so its final part is completed from the germline J gene. The chain employs TRBV19 and TRBJ2-4; D is perhaps TRBD1 or TRBD2 (6 bases each). V was clipped by 3 bases and J by 3 bases, with 8 bases between them. CDR3 length: 13 amino acids. Germline loops: CDR1 FNHDT, CDR2 SITEND (reference sequence). Incomplete CDR3 DNA: TGTGCCAGCAGTAGGGGGCCGCAAAAC. This codes for CASSRGPQN. The full CDR3 protein is CASSRGPQNTLYF.